This T cell receptor (beta chain) was documented in a study of OX40 agonist ivuxolimab in advanced cancers. TCRdb keeps only in-frame clones here, not all; method: immunoSEQ multiplex PCR. The table records under 15,000 clones, roughly 80% of them present only once. The J segment lost 1 base and the V segment lost 4 bases, leaving 5 bases of the junction unmatched. The length of the CDR3 is 17 residues. Germline V CDR1 and CDR2: MDHEN, SYDVKM. The TCR was taken from an adult with an advanced solid tumor such as melanoma, head and neck, liver or kidney cancer. The V and J genes are TRBV28 and TRBJ2-4, with 12 bases fitting TRBD2. The sample in question was CD4+ or CD8+ T cells sorted from blood, obtained in a trial of the OX40 agonist ivuxolimab. The CDR3 sequence is CASSSRTSGAAKNIQYF. Written as DNA, the CDR3 is TGTGCCAGCAGTTCAAGGACTAGCGGGGCCGCCAAAAACATTCAGTACTTC.